A selection of T cell receptor beta chains follows, all from one sample in a study of blood T cells in healthy people across ages. TCRdb re-called the 5' RACE reads with MiXCR, one entry per CDR3 protein. The data show some 900,000 distinct CDR3 sequences, roughly 52% seen once. Material for sequencing was blood. These receptors all come from a man aged 25-45 years in good health. The CDR3 runs from the conserved cysteine through the conserved F or W. The D gene is left open where the match is weak. The listing skips clone size in some rows; elsewhere it reads once, few, many or a size class.

>TRBD1|TRBJ2-6|few|TRBV7-3
TGTGCCAGCAGTCCACTACGTCCCGGACAGGACGGGGCCAACGTCCTGACTTTC
CASSPLRPGQDGANVLTF
>NA|TRBJ2-3|NA|TRBV29-1
TGCAGCGTAAAAGGGGATCAGGGTACAGATACGCAGTATTTT
CSVKGDQGTDTQYF
>NA|TRBJ1-1|NA|TRBV10-3
TGTGCCATCAGTGAGTCCCCCGGGACGGCCACTGAAGCTTTCTTT
CAISESPGTATEAFF
>NA|TRBJ2-7|once|TRBV4-1
TGCGCCAGCAGCCAAGTTTTTCCTCTCTTAGCGGTCCAGAGCTCCTACGAGCAGTACTTC
CASSQVFPLLAVQSSYEQYF
>NA|TRBJ2-7|NA|TRBV29-1
TGCAGCGTTGATAACAGAGGGCAGAACGAGCAGTACTTC
CSVDNRGQNEQYF
>NA|TRBJ2-3|NA|TRBV6-1
TGTGCCAGCAGTGAAGGCAGGGGCGAAGGGACCGGCGGGGTTACAGATACGCAGTATTTT
CASSEGRGEGTGGVTDTQYF
>TRBD1|TRBJ1-1|NA|TRBV6-4
TGTGCCAGCATGGATACGGACAGGGGATCTGAAGCTTTCTTT
CASMDTDRGSEAFF
>NA|TRBJ2-7|few|TRBV7-9
TGTGCCAGCAGCTTACGGGACAATCCCTACGAGCAGTACTTC
CASSLRDNPYEQYF
>TRBD1|TRBJ2-1|NA|TRBV29-1
TGCAGCGTGCGGGACAGGGGCTCCTACAATGAGCAGTTCTTC
CSVRDRGSYNEQFF
>NA|TRBJ2-5|NA|TRBV11-3
TGTGCCAGCAGCTTAACAACCGGCCCGGACGGGGAAGAGACCCAGTACTTC
CASSLTTGPDGEETQYF
>NA|TRBJ2-5|NA|TRBV7-2
TGTGCCAGCAGCGAAGACCGTCGTGGGACCCAGTACTTC
CASSEDRRGTQYF
>NA|TRBJ1-4|few|TRBV7-8
TGTGCCAGCAGCTTAGCTAGGGTGCGGACAACTAATGAAAAACTGTTTTTT
CASSLARVRTTNEKLFF
>TRBD2|TRBJ2-3|once|TRBV6-1
TGTGCCAGCATTGGACTAGCGGGGGGGCTCTCAAGCACAGATACGCAGTATTTT
CASIGLAGGLSSTDTQYF
>NA|TRBJ2-4|NA|TRBV20-1
TGCAGCCCTATGGAGAATATGCAAAACATTCAGTACTTC
CSPMENMQNIQYF